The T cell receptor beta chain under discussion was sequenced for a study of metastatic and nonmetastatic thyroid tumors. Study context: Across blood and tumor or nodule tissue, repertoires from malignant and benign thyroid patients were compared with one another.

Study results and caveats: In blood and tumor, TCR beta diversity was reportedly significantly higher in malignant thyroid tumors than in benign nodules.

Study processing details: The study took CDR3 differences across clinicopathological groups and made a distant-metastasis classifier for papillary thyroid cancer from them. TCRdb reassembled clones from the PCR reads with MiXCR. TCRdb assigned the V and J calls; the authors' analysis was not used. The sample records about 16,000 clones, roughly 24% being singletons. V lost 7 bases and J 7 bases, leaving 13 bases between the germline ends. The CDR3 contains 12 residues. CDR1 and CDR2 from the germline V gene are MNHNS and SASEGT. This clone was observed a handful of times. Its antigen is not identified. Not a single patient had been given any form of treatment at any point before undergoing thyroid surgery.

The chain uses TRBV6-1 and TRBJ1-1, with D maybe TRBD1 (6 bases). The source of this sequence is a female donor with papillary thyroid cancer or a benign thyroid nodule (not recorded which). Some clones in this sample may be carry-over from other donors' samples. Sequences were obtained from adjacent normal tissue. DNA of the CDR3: TGTGCCAGCACCACTAAGACAGGTGAAGCTTTCTTT. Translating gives CASTTKTGEAFF.